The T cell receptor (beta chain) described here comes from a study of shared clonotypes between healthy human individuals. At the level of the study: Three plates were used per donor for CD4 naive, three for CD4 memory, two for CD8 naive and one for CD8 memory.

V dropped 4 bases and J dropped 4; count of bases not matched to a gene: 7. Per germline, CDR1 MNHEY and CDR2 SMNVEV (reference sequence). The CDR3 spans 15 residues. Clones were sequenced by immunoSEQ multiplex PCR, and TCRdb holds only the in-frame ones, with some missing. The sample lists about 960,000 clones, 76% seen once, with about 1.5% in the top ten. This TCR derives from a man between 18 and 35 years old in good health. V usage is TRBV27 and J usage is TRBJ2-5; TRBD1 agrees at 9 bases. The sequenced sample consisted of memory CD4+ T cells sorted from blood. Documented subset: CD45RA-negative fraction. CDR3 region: CASSSLDRGVETQYF. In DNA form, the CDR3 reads TGTGCCAGCAGTTCCTTAGACAGGGGGGTAGAGACCCAGTACTTC.